The clone carrying this T cell receptor (beta chain) showed up many times. Its antigen is undetermined. The data are from a study of Graves' ophthalmopathy and Graves' hyperthyroidism. Study-wide results and caveats: A classifier, a 13-signature model, separated ophthalmopathy from stable hyperthyroidism with approximately 88% sensitivity and around 80% specificity.

CDR3 size: 12 residues. The germline V gene has CDR1 WSHSY and CDR2 SAAADI. Trimming removed 4 bases at V and 4 bases at J, with 5 bases between. RNA transcripts were the source from which TCR beta CDR3 regions were amplified. RT-PCR was first run with HTBI primers, then multiplex PCR in a second round. TCRdb passed the multiplex PCR reads through MiXCR, listing each CDR3 protein once. Among hundreds of thousands of distinct CDR3 sequences listed, around a fifth were seen once. The sequenced material came from peripheral blood. The clonotype was recovered from a woman aged 18-29 years with stable Graves' hyperthyroidism. Some clones in this sample may be carry-over from other donors' samples. The rearrangement uses TRBV10-2 and TRBJ1-5, with D unclear. The CDR3 nucleotides read TGCGCCAGCAGTGTAGTAAATCAGCCCCAGCATTTT. Translation: CASSVVNQPQHF.